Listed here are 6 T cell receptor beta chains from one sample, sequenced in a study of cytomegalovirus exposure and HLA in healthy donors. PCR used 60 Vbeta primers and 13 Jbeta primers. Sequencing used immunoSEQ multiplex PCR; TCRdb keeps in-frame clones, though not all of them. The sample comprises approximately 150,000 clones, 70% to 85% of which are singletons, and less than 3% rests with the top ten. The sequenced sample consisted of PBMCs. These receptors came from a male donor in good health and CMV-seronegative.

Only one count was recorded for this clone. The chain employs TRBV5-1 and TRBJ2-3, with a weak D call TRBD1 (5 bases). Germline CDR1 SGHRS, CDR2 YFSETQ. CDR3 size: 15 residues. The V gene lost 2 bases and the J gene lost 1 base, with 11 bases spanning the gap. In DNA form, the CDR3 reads TGCGCCAGCAGCTTAGGGGAATCGGGCACAGATACGCAGTATTTT. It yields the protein CASSLGESGTDTQYF.

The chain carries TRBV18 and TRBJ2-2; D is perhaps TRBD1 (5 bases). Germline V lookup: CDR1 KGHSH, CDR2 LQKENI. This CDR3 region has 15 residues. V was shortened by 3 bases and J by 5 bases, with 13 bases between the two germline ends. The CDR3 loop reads CASSPAKGRTGELFF. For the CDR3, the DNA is TGTGCCAGCTCACCGGCGAAGGGGCGGACCGGGGAGCTGTTTTTT.

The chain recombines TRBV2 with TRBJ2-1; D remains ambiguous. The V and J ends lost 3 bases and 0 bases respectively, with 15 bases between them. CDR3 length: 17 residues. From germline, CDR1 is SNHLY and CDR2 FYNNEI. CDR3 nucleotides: TGTGCCAGCAGTGATCTACCAGTTGCTAGCTCCTACAATGAGCAGTTCTTC. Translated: CASSDLPVASSYNEQFF.

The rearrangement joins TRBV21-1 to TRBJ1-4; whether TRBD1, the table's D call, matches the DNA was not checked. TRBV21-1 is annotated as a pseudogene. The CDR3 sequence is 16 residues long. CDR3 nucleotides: TGTGCCAGCCTCGCCAGGGTCTACCCAACTAATGAAAAACTGTTTTTT. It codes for CASLARVYPTNEKLFF.

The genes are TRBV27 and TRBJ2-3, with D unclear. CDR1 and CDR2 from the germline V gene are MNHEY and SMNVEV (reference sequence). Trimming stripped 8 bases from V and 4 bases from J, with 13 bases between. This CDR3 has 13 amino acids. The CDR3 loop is CASALAAADTQYF. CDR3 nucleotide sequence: TGTGCCAGCGCCCTGGCTGCCGCAGATACGCAGTATTTT.

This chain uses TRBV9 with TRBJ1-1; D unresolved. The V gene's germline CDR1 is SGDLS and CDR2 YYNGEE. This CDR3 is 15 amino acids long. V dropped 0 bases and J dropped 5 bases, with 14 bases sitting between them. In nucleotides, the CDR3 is TGTGCCAGCAGCGTAGTAGGCGGAGGAGGAACTGAAGCTTTCTTT. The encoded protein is CASSVVGGGGTEAFF.